The present TCR beta chain was sequenced within a study of T cell responses to AZD1222 COVID-19 vaccine. Trimming removed 0 bases at V and 5 bases at J, with 11 bases between. The CDR3 extends over 15 amino acids. In germline, CDR1 is SGHTA, CDR2 FQGNSA. The method was immunoSEQ multiplex PCR; TCRdb's version includes in-frame clones alone and lacks a portion of them. The table shows more than 95,000 clones, with roughly 88% occurring only once. Sequences were derived from peripheral blood, sampled 28 days after the second AZD1222 dose. This chain connects TRBV7-2 to TRBJ2-1; D is unresolved. This receptor was taken from an adult who received the AZD1222 COVID-19 vaccine. The CDR3 region has the DNA TGTGCCAGCAGCTTAGCAGGGCAGTACAACAATGAGCAGTTCTTC. It specifies CASSLAGQYNNEQFF.